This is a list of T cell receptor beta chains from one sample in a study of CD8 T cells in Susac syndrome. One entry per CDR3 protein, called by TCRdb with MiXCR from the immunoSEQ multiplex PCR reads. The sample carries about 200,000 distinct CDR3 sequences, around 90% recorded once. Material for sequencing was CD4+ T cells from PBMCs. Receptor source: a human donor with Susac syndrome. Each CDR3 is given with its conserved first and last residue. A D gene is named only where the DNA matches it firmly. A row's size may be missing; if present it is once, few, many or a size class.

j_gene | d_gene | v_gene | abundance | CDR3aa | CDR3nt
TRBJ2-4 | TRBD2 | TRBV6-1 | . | CASSEAIELAGGQYF | TGTGCCAGCAGTGAAGCGATCGAACTAGCGGGAGGGCAGTACTTC
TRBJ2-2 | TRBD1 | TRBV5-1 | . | CASSSPGQGHTGELFF | TGCGCCAGCAGCTCACCGGGACAGGGACACACCGGGGAGCTGTTTTTT
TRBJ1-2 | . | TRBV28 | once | CATPTKQGPANYGYTF | TGTGCCACCCCGACAAAACAGGGACCAGCTAACTATGGCTACACCTTC
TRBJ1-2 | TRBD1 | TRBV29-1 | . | CSVPTGGIGYTF | TGCAGCGTGCCCACAGGGGGCATCGGCTACACCTTC
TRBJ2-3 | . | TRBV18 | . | CASSPRERGDTQYF | TGTGCCAGCTCACCAAGGGAAAGAGGGGATACGCAGTATTTT
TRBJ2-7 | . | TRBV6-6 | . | CASRYGLSYEQYF | TGTGCCAGCAGGTACGGGCTATCCTACGAGCAGTACTTC
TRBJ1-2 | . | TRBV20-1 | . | CSARGGTRGSYGYTF | TGCAGTGCTAGGGGCGGGACAAGGGGGAGCTATGGCTACACCTTC
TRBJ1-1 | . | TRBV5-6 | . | CASSLDGRNTEAFF | TGTGCCAGCAGCCTTGACGGGAGAAACACTGAAGCTTTCTTT
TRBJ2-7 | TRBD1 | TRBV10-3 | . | CAISESDRGGFNEQYF | TGTGCCATCAGTGAGTCCGACAGGGGAGGTTTCAACGAGCAGTACTTC
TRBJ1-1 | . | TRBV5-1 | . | CASSLVSGTAEAFF | TGCGCCAGCAGCTTGGTTTCGGGTACCGCTGAAGCTTTCTTT
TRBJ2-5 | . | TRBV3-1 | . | CASSQTLAGQETQYF | TGTGCCAGCAGCCAAACCCTCGCGGGGCAAGAGACCCAGTACTTC
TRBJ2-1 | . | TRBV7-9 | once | CASSFLQSSYNEQFF | TGTGCCAGCAGCTTTCTCCAATCGAGTTACAATGAGCAGTTCTTC
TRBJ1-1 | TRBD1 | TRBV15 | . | CATSRGGQGRRTEAFF | TGTGCCACCAGCAGAGGTGGACAGGGGAGGAGGACTGAAGCTTTCTTT
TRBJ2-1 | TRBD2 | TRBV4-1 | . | CASSNRAGGDNEQFF | TGCGCCAGCAGCAATCGGGCGGGAGGGGACAATGAGCAGTTCTTC
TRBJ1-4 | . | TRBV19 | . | CASGEQGGEKLFF | TGTGCCAGTGGCGAACAGGGAGGTGAAAAACTGTTTTTT
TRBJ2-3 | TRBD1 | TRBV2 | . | CASSRDRGFPDTQYF | TGTGCCAGCAGCCGGGACAGGGGATTCCCAGATACGCAGTATTTT
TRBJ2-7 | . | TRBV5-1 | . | CASGTTGEQYF | TGCGCCAGCGGGACAACGGGCGAGCAGTACTTC
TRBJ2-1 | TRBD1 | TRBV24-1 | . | CATSDSFRGRLNEQFF | TGTGCCACCAGTGATTCGTTCAGGGGGCGCTTGAATGAGCAGTTCTTC
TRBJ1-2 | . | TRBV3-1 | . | CASSLSGVLYGYTF | TGTGCCAGCAGCCTCTCGGGGGTCCTCTATGGCTACACCTTC
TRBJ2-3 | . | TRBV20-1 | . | CSARRGGVTDTQYF | TGCAGTGCTAGAAGAGGAGGGGTCACAGATACGCAGTATTTT
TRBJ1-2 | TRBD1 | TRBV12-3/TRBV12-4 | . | CASRDQGQGTYGYTF | TGTGCCAGCAGGGACCAGGGACAGGGGACGTACGGCTACACCTTC
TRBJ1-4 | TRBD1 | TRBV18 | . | CASSPRDSNEKLFF | TGTGCCAGCTCACCCCGGGACAGCAATGAAAAACTGTTTTTT
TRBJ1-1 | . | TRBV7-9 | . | CASSVKMNTEAFF | TGTGCCAGCAGCGTCAAAATGAACACTGAAGCTTTCTTT
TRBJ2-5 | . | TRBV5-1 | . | CASSLDVGSETQYF | TGCGCCAGCAGCTTGGATGTGGGTTCGGAGACCCAGTACTTC
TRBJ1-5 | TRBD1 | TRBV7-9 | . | CASSRDPGQGDNQPQHF | TGTGCCAGCAGCCGCGACCCGGGACAGGGTGACAATCAGCCCCAGCATTTT
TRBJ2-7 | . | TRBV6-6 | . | CASRRGDSDGEQYF | TGTGCCAGCAGGAGGGGGGATTCTGACGGGGAGCAGTACTTC
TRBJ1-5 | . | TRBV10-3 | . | CAIRGGDQPQHF | TGTGCCATCAGGGGGGGAGATCAGCCCCAGCATTTT
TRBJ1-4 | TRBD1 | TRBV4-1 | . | CASSQDSGTGGGKLFF | TGCGCCAGCAGCCAAGATAGCGGGACAGGGGGCGGAAAACTGTTTTTT
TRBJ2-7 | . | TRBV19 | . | CASRPSRGQNTGEQYF | TGTGCCAGTAGGCCGTCGAGGGGTCAAAACACGGGCGAGCAGTACTTC
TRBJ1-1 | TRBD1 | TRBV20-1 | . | CSAQGGTGTMNTEAFF | TGCAGTGCCCAAGGTGGGACAGGGACTATGAACACTGAAGCTTTCTTT
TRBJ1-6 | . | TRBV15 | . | CATSRDSNVGGNSPLHF | TGTGCCACCAGCAGAGATAGTAATGTGGGGGGTAATTCACCCCTCCACTTT
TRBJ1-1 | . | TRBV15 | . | CATSRDWQFAFF | TGTGCCACCAGCAGAGATTGGCAGTTTGCTTTCTTT
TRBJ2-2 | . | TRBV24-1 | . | CATSDWTGNTGELFF | TGTGCCACCAGTGACTGGACTGGGAACACCGGGGAGCTGTTTTTT
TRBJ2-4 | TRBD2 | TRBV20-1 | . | CSAIRTSGMNIQYF | TGCAGTGCTATAAGGACTAGCGGGATGAACATTCAGTACTTC
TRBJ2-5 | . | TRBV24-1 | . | CATSRTGETQYF | TGTGCCACCAGTAGGACCGGAGAGACCCAGTACTTC
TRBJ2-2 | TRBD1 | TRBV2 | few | CASSEQGDTGELFF | TGTGCCAGCAGTGAACAGGGGGACACCGGGGAGCTGTTTTTT
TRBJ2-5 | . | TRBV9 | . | CASSVAQGGETQYF | TGTGCCAGCAGCGTAGCTCAGGGGGGAGAGACCCAGTACTTC
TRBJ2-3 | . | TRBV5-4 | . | CASSSDSNTQYF | TGTGCCAGCAGCTCGGACAGTAATACGCAGTATTTT
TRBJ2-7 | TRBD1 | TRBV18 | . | CASSLGQGLSYEQYF | TGTGCCAGCTCCCTAGGACAGGGGCTGTCCTACGAGCAGTACTTC
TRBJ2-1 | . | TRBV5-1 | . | CASSSGPANNEQFF | TGCGCCAGCAGCTCGGGTCCGGCCAACAATGAGCAGTTCTTC
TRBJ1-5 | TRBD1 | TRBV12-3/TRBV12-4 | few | CASRGTGNQPQHF | TGTGCCAGCAGAGGGACAGGCAATCAGCCCCAGCATTTT
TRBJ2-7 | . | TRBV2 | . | CASSDLAGGEQYF | TGTGCCAGCAGTGATTTGGCAGGGGGGGAGCAGTACTTC
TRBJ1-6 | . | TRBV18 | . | CASSPPVTELSPLHF | TGTGCCAGCTCACCACCGGTGACAGAATTATCACCTCTCCACTTT
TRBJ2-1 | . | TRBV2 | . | CASSEEGGGYNEQFF | TGTGCCAGCAGTGAAGAGGGAGGGGGCTACAATGAGCAGTTCTTC
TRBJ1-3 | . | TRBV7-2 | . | CASSPKRGNTIYF | TGTGCCAGCAGCCCTAAACGTGGAAACACCATATATTTT
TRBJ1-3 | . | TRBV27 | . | CASSLGFPGNTIYF | TGTGCCAGCAGTTTGGGGTTTCCTGGAAACACCATATATTTT